This is a list of T cell receptor beta chains from one sample in a study of blood T cell repertoires in COVID-19. Repertoires were generated with immunoSEQ multiplex PCR, while TCRdb's copy carries only in-frame clones and drops some. The repertoire includes about 350,000 clones, roughly 86% of them detected once, and under 5.5% sits in the top ten. The sample comprised PBMCs or T cells enriched from blood (not recorded which). The receptors derive from a woman aged 25 to 39 who had recovered from COVID-19. The CDR3 runs from the conserved cysteine through the conserved F or W. Each record gives: D gene, clone size, V gene, J gene, CDR3 protein, CDR3 DNA. D genes are given only for firm matches. Clone size is stated in some rows and not others, as once, few, many or a class when expanded.

TRBD2	-	TRBV30	TRBJ2-3	CAWSILRGSTDTQYF	TGTGCCTGGAGTATCCTGCGGGGGAGCACAGATACGCAGTATTTT
TRBD2	-	TRBV5-1	TRBJ2-7	CASSPGLALFYEQYF	TGCGCCAGCAGCCCTGGACTAGCGCTCTTCTACGAGCAGTACTTC
-	-	TRBV21-1	TRBJ2-7	CASSGPGYSYEQYF	TGTGCCAGCAGCGGACCGGGATACAGCTACGAGCAGTACTTC
-	-	TRBV4-1	TRBJ2-5	CASSQDEETQYF	TGCGCCAGCAGCCAAGATGAGGAGACCCAGTACTTC
TRBD1	-	TRBV15	TRBJ1-6	CATHGQGSSPLHF	TGTGCCACTCACGGACAGGGAAGTTCACCCCTCCACTTT
-	-	TRBV6-5	TRBJ2-7	CASGQGSSYEQYF	TGTGCCAGCGGTCAGGGGTCCTCCTACGAGCAGTACTTC
TRBD1	many	TRBV5-4	TRBJ2-7	CASSPVGQGAYEQYF	TGTGCCAGCAGCCCGGTCGGACAGGGGGCCTACGAGCAGTACTTC
-	-	TRBV3-1/TRBV3-2	TRBJ1-1	CASSQWRDTEAFF	TGTGCCAGCAGCCAGTGGAGGGACACTGAAGCTTTCTTT
-	-	TRBV7-9	TRBJ1-1	CASSLEWRGTEAFF	TGTGCCAGCAGCCTGGAATGGCGGGGGACTGAAGCTTTCTTT
TRBD2	-	TRBV18	TRBJ2-1	CASSPLSASGANEQFF	TGTGCCAGCTCACCACTCTCGGCTAGCGGGGCCAATGAGCAGTTCTTC
-	-	TRBV12-5	TRBJ1-2	CASGGADGYTF	TGTGCTAGTGGGGGGGCGGATGGCTACACCTTC
-	-	TRBV21-1	TRBJ2-1	CASSKIQSGTSASYNEQFF	TGTGCCAGCAGCAAAATTCAAAGCGGGACTAGCGCATCCTACAATGAGCAGTTCTTC
-	-	TRBV20-1	TRBJ2-7	CSASMTTYEQYF	TGCAGTGCTAGTATGACAACCTACGAGCAGTACTTC
-	-	TRBV7-7	TRBJ1-6	CASSSTYSGYKVYNSPLHF	TGTGCCAGCAGCTCAACCTATTCAGGGTACAAGGTGTATAATTCACCCCTCCACTTT
-	once	TRBV5-4	TRBJ1-2	CASSFFGANYGYTF	TGTGCCAGCAGCTTCTTCGGAGCTAACTATGGCTACACCTTC
TRBD1	many	TRBV27	TRBJ1-2	CASSPTPFTDRAHGYTF	TGTGCCAGCAGTCCGACCCCCTTTACCGACAGGGCGCATGGCTACACCTTC
TRBD1	-	TRBV5-1	TRBJ1-2	CASSEPGQGGASNGYTF	TGCGCCAGCAGCGAACCGGGACAGGGTGGGGCGTCGAATGGCTACACCTTC
-	-	TRBV28	TRBJ1-5	CASSFGGRGSNQPQHF	TGTGCCAGCAGTTTCGGGGGGCGAGGCAGCAATCAGCCCCAGCATTTT
-	-	TRBV5-4	TRBJ1-1	CASSDQWEAFF	TGTGCCAGCAGTGATCAGTGGGAAGCTTTCTTT
TRBD2	-	TRBV3-1/TRBV3-2	TRBJ2-3	CASSLGTSGGGTDTQYF	TGTGCCAGCAGCCTGGGGACTAGCGGGGGGGGCACAGATACGCAGTATTTT
-	-	TRBV5-1	TRBJ2-3	CASSPIRSTDTQYF	TGCGCCAGCAGTCCGATCAGAAGCACAGATACGCAGTATTTT
-	-	TRBV14	TRBJ1-2	CASSQVKGARSGYTF	TGTGCCAGCAGCCAAGTAAAGGGAGCGCGAAGCGGCTACACCTTC
-	-	TRBV9	TRBJ2-2	CASSARQASNTGELFF	TGTGCCAGCAGCGCCAGACAGGCCTCGAACACCGGGGAGCTGTTTTTT
-	-	TRBV5-1	TRBJ2-2	CASSPSTPTNTGELFF	TGCGCCAGCAGCCCCTCGACACCCACGAACACCGGGGAGCTGTTTTTT